The TCR beta chain described here comes from a study of blood T cell repertoires in COVID-19. Membership in each cohort depended on participant-reported clinical history. Sequencing used immunoSEQ multiplex PCR; TCRdb keeps in-frame clones, though not all of them. The sample has 200,000 to 250,000 clones, less than 90% seen once. Between the trimmed V and J ends, which lost 6 bases and 4 bases, there was a span of 9 bases. Germline V lookup: CDR1 MNHEY, CDR2 SMNVEV (reference sequence). The CDR3 consists of 12 residues. Sequencing was done on a sample of PBMCs or T cells enriched from blood (not recorded which). V and J are TRBV27 and TRBJ1-2; no firm D call. This clonotype was sampled from a woman in her forties who had recovered from COVID-19. The CDR3 sequence is CASSPPGYGYTF. CDR3 bases: TGTGCCAGCAGCCCCCCCGGCTATGGCTACACCTTC.